Below are 15 T cell receptor beta chains sequenced from a single sample in a study of shared clonotypes between healthy human individuals. Repertoires were generated with immunoSEQ multiplex PCR, while TCRdb's copy carries only in-frame clones and drops some. The data contain more than 2 million clones, under 97% of them seen just once; the ten biggest clones take up around 0.13%. The specimen sequenced was naive CD4+ T cells sorted from blood. Described subset: CD45RA+ positively selected. Every receptor here comes from a young man in good health.

Written as DNA, the CDR3 is TGCGCCAGCAGCACCGTAACCGGGACTAGACCTACGATGCAGTACTTC. Encoded protein: CASSTVTGTRPTMQYF. The J gene is TRBJ2-7, the V gene TRBV5-1; 8 nucleotides line up with TRBD2. From germline, CDR1 is SGHRS and CDR2 YFSETQ. This CDR3 is built from 16 residues. V dropped 4 bases and J dropped 9; count of bases not matched to a gene: 18.

Regarding this clone: Other DNA sequences in the sample encode the same CDR3. The chain recombines TRBV20-1 with TRBJ2-1, with D hard to call. From germline, CDR1 is DFQATT and CDR2 SNEGSKA (reference sequence). The CDR3 runs to 11 residues. With 6 bases removed from V and 0 bases from J, the gap between germline ends came to 3 bases. The CDR3 region has the DNA TGCAGTGCCCCCTCCTACAATGAGCAGTTCTTC. Amino acids: CSAPSYNEQFF.

The chain employs TRBV6-1 and TRBJ1-2, with no clear D. V lost 5 bases to trimming and J lost 10 bases, with 23 bases between them. The CDR3 is 15 amino acids. Germline V lookup: CDR1 MNHNS, CDR2 SASEGT. The CDR3 is CASSFNALSLANYTF. CDR3 nucleotide sequence: TGTGCCAGCAGTTTCAACGCCCTAAGCTTAGCGAACTACACCTTC.

Regarding this clone: This same CDR3 is encoded by further DNA sequences in the sample. The V and J genes are TRBV5-1 and TRBJ2-2; D is perhaps TRBD2 (5 bases). The CDR3 is 13 residues long. V lost 4 bases and J lost 5, with 9 bases in between. The germline CDR1 and CDR2 sequences are SGHRS and YFSETQ. The CDR3 reads CASSPSGTGELFF. CDR3 in DNA: TGCGCCAGCAGCCCGAGCGGTACCGGGGAGCTGTTTTTT.

V is TRBV7-2 and J is TRBJ1-6, with D hard to call. The V gene lost 4 bases and the J gene lost 9 bases, with 7 bases spanning the gap. The length of the CDR3 is 12 residues. Germline values: CDR1 SGHTA, CDR2 FQGNSA. The CDR3: CASSYSGSPLHF. The CDR3 coding sequence is TGTGCCAGCAGCTATAGCGGTTCACCCCTCCACTTT.

The V and J genes are TRBV27 and TRBJ1-2; no definite D call. CDR1 is MNHEY, CDR2 SMNVEV, per germline (reference sequence). There are 14 residues in the CDR3. The V gene lost 7 bases and the J gene lost 3 bases, with 15 bases spanning the gap. The CDR3 spells CASTRLGRDYGYTF. The CDR3 bases are TGTGCCAGCACCCGGCTTGGACGAGACTATGGCTACACCTTC.

The CDR3 region has the DNA TGTGCCAGCAGGGTGATAGCGGGAGATCTCTCAACCTACGAGCAGTACTTC. This translates into CASRVIAGDLSTYEQYF. This sequence joins TRBV5-6 and TRBJ2-7; 9 positions agree with TRBD2. CDR1 and CDR2 (germline): SGHDT, YYEEEE. The CDR3 spans 17 residues. V was clipped by 5 bases and J by 2 bases; unmatched bases: 14. Using reference TRBV5-6 and TRBJ2-7 for the parts outside the CDR3, the full variable domain is DAGVTQSPTHLIKTRGQQVTLRCSPKSGHDTVSWYQQALGQGPQFIFQYYEEEERQRGNFPDRFSGHQFPNYSSELNVNALLLGDSALYLCASRVIAGDLSTYEQYFGPGTRLTVT.

The chain has TRBV19 and TRBJ1-2; D uncertain. V dropped 8 bases and J dropped 2 bases, with 9 bases sitting between them. The CDR3 extends over 12 amino acids. CDR1 and CDR2 (germline): LNHDA, SQIVND (reference sequence). The CDR3 protein is CASYTVNYGYTF. Here the CDR3 DNA reads TGTGCCAGTTACACAGTGAACTATGGCTACACCTTC.

V and J are TRBV14 and TRBJ1-1; maybe TRBD1 (5 bases). Trimming removed 0 bases at V and 14 bases at J, with 13 bases between. Per germline, CDR1 SGHDN and CDR2 FVKESK. The CDR3 sequence is 12 residues long. In DNA, the CDR3 is TGTGCCAGCAGCCAAGAGGGGCAAGTAAGGTTCTTT. Translated, it gives CASSQEGQVRFF.

This chain uses TRBV4-1 with TRBJ2-7, with D uncertain. V was clipped by 1 base and J by 4 bases, with 11 bases between them. Germline V gene lookup returns CDR1 MGHRA and CDR2 YSYEKL. This CDR3 region has 14 residues. CDR3 bases: TGCGCCAGCAGCCAAGCAGGACCCCTATACGAGCAGTACTTC. Translation gives CASSQAGPLYEQYF.

The chain combines TRBV5-1 with TRBJ2-3, with a weak D call TRBD2 (5 bases). This CDR3 region has 14 residues. CDR1 and CDR2 (germline): SGHRS, YFSETQ. Between the trimmed V and J ends, which lost 2 bases and 1 base, there was a span of 8 bases. Here the CDR3 reads CASSFVGGTDTQYF. The CDR3 coding sequence is TGCGCCAGCAGCTTCGTCGGGGGCACAGATACGCAGTATTTT.

With respect to this clone: Other DNA sequences within the sample encode an identical CDR3. The chain combines TRBV19 with TRBJ1-1; D is perhaps TRBD1 (6 bases). This CDR3 comprises 14 residues. Trimming stripped 6 bases from V and 0 bases from J, with 11 bases between. Germline values: CDR1 LNHDA, CDR2 SQIVND (reference sequence). CDR3 sequence: CASRETGLNTEAFF. The CDR3 nucleotides are TGTGCCAGTAGGGAGACAGGCCTGAACACTGAAGCTTTCTTT.

The chain employs TRBV7-9 and TRBJ1-3, with 7 bases that match TRBD1. CDR1 is SEHNR, CDR2 FQNEAQ, per germline (reference sequence). The trim removed 5 bases at V and 5 bases at J, leaving 18 bases unmatched. This CDR3 contains 18 residues. CDR3 sequence (DNA): TGTGCCAGCAGCCCAGGACCGTATGCAGGGGACAGACGAAACACCATATATTTT. Translating it yields CASSPGPYAGDRRNTIYF.

Only one count was recorded for this clone. The chain couples TRBV7-9 to TRBJ1-5, with a possible D match to TRBD1 (6 bases). Germline V gene lookup returns CDR1 SEHNR and CDR2 FQNEAQ (reference sequence). This CDR3 has 16 amino acids. The V end was cut by 0 bases, the J end by 7 bases, with 16 bases between. The CDR3: CASSLAGRGEGQPQHF. DNA for the CDR3: TGTGCCAGCAGCTTAGCGGGGAGGGGGGAAGGCCAGCCCCAGCATTTT.

This chain connects TRBV28 to TRBJ2-7, with 8 bases lining up with TRBD1. The CDR3 contains 14 residues. Trimming at V came to 8 bases and at J to 2 bases, leaving 8 bases not matched to a gene. Germline loops: CDR1 MDHEN, CDR2 SYDVKM. The CDR3 DNA reads as TGTGCCAGCTTTGACAGGGGAGTAACCTACGAGCAGTACTTC. It specifies CASFDRGVTYEQYF.